This T cell receptor (beta chain) originates from a study of chemoradiotherapy in HPV16-positive cancers. Study overall: Candidate HPV-specific clones and shared TCR motifs came from a couple of HPV16-positive patients. Study findings and constraints: In HPV16-positive patients, HPV-responsive T-cell expansion tracked better recurrence-free survival. Functional assays defining HPV-specific T cells used only a couple of HPV16-positive patients.

TCRdb keeps only in-frame clones here, not all; method: immunoSEQ multiplex PCR. The sample holds about 12,000 clones, 65% to 85% seen once. Repeated repertoire sampling spanned the course of chemoradiotherapy. On this clone itself: The antigen remains undetermined.

The CDR3 is 15 residues long. V was shortened by 3 bases and J by 10 bases, with 17 bases between the two germline ends. CDR1 is SGDLS and CDR2 is YYNGEE in the germline V gene. The sample was gathered from a patient who underwent chemoradiotherapy. The receptor comes from a human donor with HPV-associated anogenital cancer. V gene TRBV9 combines with J gene TRBJ1-6; D is possibly TRBD1 (5 bases). Written as DNA, the CDR3 is TGTGCCAGCAGCGGCTACGAGCTCTGGGGCTCACCCCTCCACTTT. Its protein is CASSGYELWGSPLHF.